The sequence of this TCR beta chain was determined in a study of T cell repertoires in cytomegalovirus infection. Study details: Indicated by public TCR beta signatures were CMV infection and matching HLA type.

The CDR3 contains 11 residues. Germline loops: CDR1 ENHRY, CDR2 SYGVKD. V lost 6 bases and J lost 9, with 8 bases in between. MiXCR, run by TCRdb on the reads, gives a single entry per CDR3 protein. The data contain about 920,000 distinct CDR3 sequences, under 40% of them singletons. Notes on the study in general: Carriage of CMV together with the relevant HLA was identifiable through cumulative public TCR beta family frequency. What dominated the ex vivo response were HLA-C-restricted CMV-specific TCR beta clonotypes.

With regard to this clonotype: The antigen remains unidentified.

This sequence joins TRBV10-3 and TRBJ2-2; D is unclear. This receptor was taken from a human donor in good health (CMV status not recorded). Some clones in this sample may be carry-over from other donors' samples. The input for sequencing was cultured CD8+ T cells from PBMCs, taken from culture after CMV antigen stimulation. The CDR3 sequence: CAISTGRELFF. The CDR3 nucleotides read TGTGCCATCAGCACCGGCCGGGAGCTGTTTTTT.